This T cell receptor beta chain was identified in a study of PD-L1 blockade in urothelial cancer (dated by TCRdb to about 2017). In terms of the full investigation: Therapy was started in the mid-2010s for all patients, and atezolizumab 1,200 mg was administered intravenously every 3 weeks. Blood samples gave median yields of around 150,000 T cells and tens of thousands of unique TCRs, along with a median clonality of around 0.08. In the same patients, pretreatment tumors underwent whole exome sequencing and RNA sequencing in addition to TCR sequencing. The study, an exploratory multi-omic analysis, examined somatic, immune and clinical correlates of response to PD-L1 blockade with atezolizumab in urothelial cancer. Pretreatment tumor samples, along with matched peripheral blood collected serially before and after atezolizumab treatment, underwent TCR sequencing. An ECOG performance status of 0 or 1 was recorded for the patients, and 0 to 3 prior chemotherapy regimens had been received by the patients. Blood samples were analyzed 3 weeks after the start of treatment (second dose) and 6 weeks after the start of treatment. Some 30 patients had pretreatment blood TCR-seq, about 25 had at least one posttreatment blood collection, and about 25 had tumor TCR-seq. About 90% of the 29 patients were identified as males with urothelial cancer of bladder origin, and a prior smoking history was reported by 18 of 29 patients. Roughly 10 patients achieved durable clinical benefit and approximately 20 did not. Durable clinical benefit meant progression-free survival longer than 6 months, and TCR features were also tested against progression-free and overall survival.

The time point label here, explained by the study, means: pretreatment peripheral blood. A cohort of about 30 patients with locally advanced or metastatic urothelial carcinoma, treated at Memorial Sloan Kettering on a trial protocol, was included. Peripheral blood mononuclear cells were collected pretreatment and during treatment, at between 1 and 8 total time points per patient. The Qiagen DNeasy Blood extraction kit was used to purify genomic DNA from total PBMCs and tumor samples. PBMCs were collected pretreatment and during treatment and were isolated and stored as previously described. Of note for this clone: Its antigen target is currently unknown. No much larger clone exists at a distance of one base, and base qualities are not known.

Each PCR received spiked-in synthetic TCR analog templates so that absolute template abundance could be estimated from read counts. The immunoSEQ assay was used to amplify TCRbeta CDR3 regions from genomic DNA with bias-controlled V and J gene primers. Rearranged TCRbeta segments were sequenced at approximately 20X coverage. The study's processing was this. Sequencing errors were corrected by clustering, and CDR3s were annotated against IMGT so that V, D and J genes could be assigned. Only productive TCRbeta rearrangements were used in downstream analyses, excluding out-of-frame or stop-codon sequences. Clonality was computed as one minus Shannon entropy normalized by the log of the number of unique productive sequences. Fisher's exact test with Benjamini-Hochberg correction, using a cutoff of adjusted p below 0.01, was how clones that differed between time points or between blood and tumor were identified. In TCRdb, the immuneACCESS table is reduced to in-frame sequences with V and J assigned. These tables do not hold every clone; where another copy was compared, an unresolved V gene accounts for under half, and the others remain unexplained. The DNA was the basis for D and trimming; V, J and clone size are from that table. Across this sample there are approximately 48,000 clones, with 70% to 90% seen only once. The ten largest clones capture roughly 14% of the sample.

Beyond this particular receptor, the publication reports: Because the sample size was small (n of about 29) and many exploratory analyses were performed, the results are intended to be hypothesis-generating. Greater expansion of tumor-associated TCR clones in peripheral blood 3 weeks after the start of treatment was observed in patients with durable benefit (n of about 20, p = 0.022). A pretreatment peripheral blood TCR clonality below the median was linked to improved progression-free and overall survival.

Germline trimming amounts to 7 bases on V and 9 bases on J, with 10 as the count of junction bases outside the gene matches. The CDR3 contains 14 residues, cysteine and phenylalanine counted. CDR3 DNA only is kept here, 42 bases in frame from base 1. According to the germline V gene (reference sequence), CDR1 reads LNHDA and CDR2 reads SQIVND. The sequence derives from a woman aged 60 to 75 with urothelial cancer. Sequenced material: PBMCs, taken around atezolizumab (anti-PD-L1) treatment. This chain joins TRBV19 to TRBJ2-1, with 9 junctional bases fitting TRBD1. DNA sequence: TGTGCCAGTACGGCCCGACCGACAGGGGGTGAGCAGTTCTTC. Translated, this is CASTARPTGGEQFF.